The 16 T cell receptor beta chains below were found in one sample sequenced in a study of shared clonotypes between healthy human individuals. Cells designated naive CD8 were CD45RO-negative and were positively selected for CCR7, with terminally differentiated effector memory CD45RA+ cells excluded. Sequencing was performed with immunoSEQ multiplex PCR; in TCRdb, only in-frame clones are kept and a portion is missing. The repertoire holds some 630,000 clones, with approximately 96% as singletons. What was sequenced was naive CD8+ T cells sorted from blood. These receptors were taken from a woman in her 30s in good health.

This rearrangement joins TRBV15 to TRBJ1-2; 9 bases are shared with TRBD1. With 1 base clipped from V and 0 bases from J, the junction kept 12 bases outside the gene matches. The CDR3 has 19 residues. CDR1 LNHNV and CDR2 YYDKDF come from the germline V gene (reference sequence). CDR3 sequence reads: CATSRVPADRGWANYGYTF. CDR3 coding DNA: TGTGCCACCAGCAGAGTTCCGGCGGACAGGGGATGGGCTAACTATGGCTACACCTTC.

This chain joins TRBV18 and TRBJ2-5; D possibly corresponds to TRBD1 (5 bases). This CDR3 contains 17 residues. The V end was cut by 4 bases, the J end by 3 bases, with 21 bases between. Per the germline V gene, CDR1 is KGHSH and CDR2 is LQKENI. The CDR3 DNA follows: TGTGCCAGCTCACGACCCCTGGTACAGGCGACCAAAGAGACCCAGTACTTC. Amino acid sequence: CASSRPLVQATKETQYF. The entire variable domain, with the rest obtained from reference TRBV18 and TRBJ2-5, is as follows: NAGVMQNPRHLVRRRGQEARLRCSPMKGHSHVYWYRQLPEEGLKFMVYLQKENIIDESGMPKERFSAEFPKEGPSILRIQQVVRGDSAAYFCASSRPLVQATKETQYFGPGTRLLVL.

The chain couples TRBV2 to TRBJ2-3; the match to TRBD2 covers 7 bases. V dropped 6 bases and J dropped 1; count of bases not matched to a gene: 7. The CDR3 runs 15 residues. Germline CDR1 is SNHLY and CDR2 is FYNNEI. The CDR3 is CASRTGTIGTDTQYF. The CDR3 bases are TGTGCCAGCAGAACCGGGACTATCGGCACAGATACGCAGTATTTT.

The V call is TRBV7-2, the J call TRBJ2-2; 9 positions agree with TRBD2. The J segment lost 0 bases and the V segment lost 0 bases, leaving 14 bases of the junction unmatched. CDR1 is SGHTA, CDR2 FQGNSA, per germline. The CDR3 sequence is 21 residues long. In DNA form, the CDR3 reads TGTGCCAGCAGCTTAGCGTTCAGGGCTCCAGGACTAGCGACGAACACCGGGGAGCTGTTTTTT. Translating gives CASSLAFRAPGLATNTGELFF. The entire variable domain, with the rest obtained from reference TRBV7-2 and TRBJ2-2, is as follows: GAGVSQSPSNKVTEKGKDVELRCDPISGHTALYWYRQSLGQGLEFLIYFQGNSAPDKSGLPSDRFSAERTGGSVSTLTIQRTQQEDSAVYLCASSLAFRAPGLATNTGELFFGEGSRLTVL.

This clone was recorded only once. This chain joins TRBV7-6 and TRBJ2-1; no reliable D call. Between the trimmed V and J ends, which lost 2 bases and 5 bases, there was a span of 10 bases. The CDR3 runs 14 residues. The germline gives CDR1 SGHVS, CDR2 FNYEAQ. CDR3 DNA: TGTGCCAGCAGCTTATTCGTGGCCCACAATGAGCAGTTCTTC. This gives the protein CASSLFVAHNEQFF.

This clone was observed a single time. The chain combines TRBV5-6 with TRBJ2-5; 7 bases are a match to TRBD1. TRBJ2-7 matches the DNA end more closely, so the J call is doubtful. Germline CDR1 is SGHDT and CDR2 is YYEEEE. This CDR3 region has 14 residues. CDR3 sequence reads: CASSLGQGNYEQYF. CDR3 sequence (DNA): TGTGCCAGCAGCTTGGGACAGGGAAACTACGAGCAGTACTTC.

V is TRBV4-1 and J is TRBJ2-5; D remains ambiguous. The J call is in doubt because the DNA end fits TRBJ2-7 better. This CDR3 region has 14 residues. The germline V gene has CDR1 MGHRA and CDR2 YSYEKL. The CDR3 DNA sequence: TGCGCCAGCAGCCAAGATGCGGAGTCCTACGAGCAGTACTTC. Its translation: CASSQDAESYEQYF.

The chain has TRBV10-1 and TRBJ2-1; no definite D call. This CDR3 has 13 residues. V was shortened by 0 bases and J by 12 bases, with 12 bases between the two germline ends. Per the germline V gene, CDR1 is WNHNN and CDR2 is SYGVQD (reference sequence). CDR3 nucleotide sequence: TGCGCCAGCAGTGAGTCGGGCTCCTGGGTGCAGTTCTTC. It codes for CASSESGSWVQFF.

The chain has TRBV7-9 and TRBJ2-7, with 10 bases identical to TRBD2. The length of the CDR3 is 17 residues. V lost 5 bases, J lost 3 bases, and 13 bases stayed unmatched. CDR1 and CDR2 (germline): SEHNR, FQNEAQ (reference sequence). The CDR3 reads CASSPTLGPSGSYEQYF. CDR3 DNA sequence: TGTGCCAGCAGCCCAACATTGGGTCCTAGCGGGAGCTACGAGCAGTACTTC.

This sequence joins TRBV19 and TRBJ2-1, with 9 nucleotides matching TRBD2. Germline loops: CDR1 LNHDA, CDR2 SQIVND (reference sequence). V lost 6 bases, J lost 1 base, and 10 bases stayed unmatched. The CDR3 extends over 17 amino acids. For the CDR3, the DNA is TGTGCCAGTAGGCACGACCGACTAGCGGCTTCCTACAATGAGCAGTTCTTC. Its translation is CASRHDRLAASYNEQFF. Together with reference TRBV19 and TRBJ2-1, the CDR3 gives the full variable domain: DGGITQSPKYLFRKEGQNVTLSCEQNLNHDAMYWYRQDPGQGLRLIYYSQIVNDFQKGDIAEGYSVSREKKESFPLTVTSAQKNPTAFYLCASRHDRLAASYNEQFFGPGTRLTVL.

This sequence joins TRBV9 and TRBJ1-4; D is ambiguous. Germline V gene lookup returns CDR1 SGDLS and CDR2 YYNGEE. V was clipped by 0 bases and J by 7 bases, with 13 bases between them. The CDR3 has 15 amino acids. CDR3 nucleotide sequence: TGTGCCAGCAGCGTAGTACCGGCCCCTAGTGAAAAACTGTTTTTT. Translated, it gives CASSVVPAPSEKLFF.

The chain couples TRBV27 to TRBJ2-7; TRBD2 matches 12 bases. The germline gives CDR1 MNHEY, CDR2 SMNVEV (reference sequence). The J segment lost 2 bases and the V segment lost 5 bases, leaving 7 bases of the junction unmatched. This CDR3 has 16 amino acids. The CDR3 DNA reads TGTGCCAGCAGTCCCCGGACTAGCGGGATTACCTACGAGCAGTACTTC. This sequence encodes CASSPRTSGITYEQYF.

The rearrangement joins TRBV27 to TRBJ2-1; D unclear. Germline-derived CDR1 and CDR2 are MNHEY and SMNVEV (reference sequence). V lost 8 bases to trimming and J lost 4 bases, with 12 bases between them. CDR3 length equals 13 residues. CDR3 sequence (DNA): TGTGCCAGCCGCTCTGGGGTTTACAATGAGCAGTTCTTC. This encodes CASRSGVYNEQFF.

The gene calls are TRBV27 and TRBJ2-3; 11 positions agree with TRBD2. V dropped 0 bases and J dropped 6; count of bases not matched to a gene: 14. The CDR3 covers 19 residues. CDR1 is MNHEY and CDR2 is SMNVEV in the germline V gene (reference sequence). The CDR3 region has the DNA TGTGCCAGCAGTTTATCAATCTGGGGTAGCGGGAGGGTCGGGGATACGCAGTATTTT. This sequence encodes CASSLSIWGSGRVGDTQYF.

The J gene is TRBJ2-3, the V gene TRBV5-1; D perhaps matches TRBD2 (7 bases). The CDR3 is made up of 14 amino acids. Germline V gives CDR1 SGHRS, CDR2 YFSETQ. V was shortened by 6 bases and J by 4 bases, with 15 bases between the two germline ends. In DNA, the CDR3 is TGCGCCAGCACCCTACAGGGAGGGGCAGATACGCAGTATTTT. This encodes CASTLQGGADTQYF.

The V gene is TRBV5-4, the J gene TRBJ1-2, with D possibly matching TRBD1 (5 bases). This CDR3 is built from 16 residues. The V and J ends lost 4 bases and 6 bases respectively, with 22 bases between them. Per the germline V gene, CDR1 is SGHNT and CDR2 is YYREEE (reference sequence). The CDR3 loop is CASSPLETAHRDGYTF. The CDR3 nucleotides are TGTGCCAGCAGCCCGTTAGAGACAGCCCACCGAGATGGCTACACCTTC.